This TCR beta chain appears in the sequencing data of a study of T-cell reconstitution after alpha-beta-depleted transplantation in children. As concerns this clonotype: It may be a read error: a sequence one base away is much more abundant.

TCRbeta library construction was performed incorporating unique molecular identifiers. TCRdb reanalysed the PCR reads using MiXCR and keeps one entry per CDR3 protein. Of around 490,000 distinct CDR3 sequences in the sample, over 10% are singletons; the top ten hold around 13%. Germline CDR1 is SQVTM and CDR2 is ANQGSEA. The CDR3 loop spans 15 amino acids. This clonotype originated in a female patient aged 2-10 years who had a stem cell transplant for aplastic anemia, so the T cells may come from the graft donor. The sequenced sample was PBMCs, mostly from graft donor cells, obtained 180 days after TCRalphabeta/CD19-depleted stem cell transplant. This chain joins TRBV29-1 and TRBJ2-1; 7 bases are a match to TRBD2. As DNA, the CDR3 is TGCAGCGTTGAAGATGACGCGGGAGTGTACAATGTGCAGTTCTTC. This codes for CSVEDDAGVYNVQFF.